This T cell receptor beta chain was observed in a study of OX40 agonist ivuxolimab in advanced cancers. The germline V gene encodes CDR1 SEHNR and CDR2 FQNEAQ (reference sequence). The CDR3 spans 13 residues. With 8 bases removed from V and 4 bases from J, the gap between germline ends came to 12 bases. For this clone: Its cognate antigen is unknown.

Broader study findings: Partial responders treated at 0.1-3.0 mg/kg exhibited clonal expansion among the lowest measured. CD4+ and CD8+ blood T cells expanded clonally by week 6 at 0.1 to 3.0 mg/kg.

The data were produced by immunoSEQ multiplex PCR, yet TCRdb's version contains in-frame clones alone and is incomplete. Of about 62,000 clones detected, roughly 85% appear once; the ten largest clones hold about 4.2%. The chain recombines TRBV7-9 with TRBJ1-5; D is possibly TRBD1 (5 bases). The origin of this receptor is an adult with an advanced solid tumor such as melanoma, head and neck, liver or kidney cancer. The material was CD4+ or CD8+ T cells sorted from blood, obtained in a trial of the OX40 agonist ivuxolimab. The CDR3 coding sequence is TGTGCCAGCGGGCAGGGAGGAAATCAGCCCCAGCATTTT. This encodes CASGQGGNQPQHF. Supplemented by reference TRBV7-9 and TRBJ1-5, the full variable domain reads DTGVSQNPRHKITKRGQNVTFRCDPISEHNRLYWYRQTLGQGPEFLTYFQNEAQLEKSRLLSDRFSAERPKGSFSTLEIQRTEQGDSAMYLCASGQGGNQPQHFGDGTRLSIL.